The 2 T cell receptor beta chains in this list originate from one sample, sequenced in a study of blood T cell repertoires in COVID-19. Sequencing was performed with immunoSEQ multiplex PCR; in TCRdb, only in-frame clones are kept and a portion is missing. The sample carries 170,000 or so clones, approximately 85% recorded once. The sample was PBMCs or T cells enriched from blood (not recorded which). These receptors came from a middle-aged man who had recovered from COVID-19.

V usage is TRBV11-2 and J usage is TRBJ1-4; D remains unclear. Germline CDR1 and CDR2: SGHAT and FQNNGV. The germline V and J ends were trimmed by 6 bases and 10 bases, with 15 bases remaining between them. The CDR3 contains 13 residues. CDR3: CASSRDWPGKLFF. The CDR3 DNA reads TGTGCCAGCAGTCGTGACTGGCCTGGAAAACTGTTTTTT. Full variable domain (remainder filled in from reference TRBV11-2 and TRBJ1-4): EAGVAQSPRYKIIEKRQSVAFWCNPISGHATLYWYQQILGQGPKLLIQFQNNGVVDDSQLPKDRFSAERLKGVDSTLKIQPAKLEDSAVYLCASSRDWPGKLFFGSGTQLSVL.

CDR3: CASSLGSPETQYF. The CDR3 DNA is TGTGCCAGCAGTTTAGGTTCCCCGGAGACCCAGTACTTC. This chain uses TRBV12-3 or TRBV12-4 with TRBJ2-5; unclear D gene. The V gene lost 1 base and the J gene lost 5 bases, with 8 bases spanning the gap. The CDR3 covers 13 residues.